The text below deals with one TCR beta chain. Antigen: not known. These data originate in a study of glioma-infiltrating T cells. Findings of the study overall: Above-expected tissue-blood divergence occurred in all gliomas, most in low-grade ones.

V lost 6 bases, J lost 0 bases, and 12 bases lay in between. CDR1 and CDR2 (germline): SNHLY, FYNNEI. The CDR3 has 14 amino acids. Using RNA template, CDR3s of TCR alpha and beta were amplified with iRepertoire arm-PCR. TCRdb processed the multiplex PCR reads anew with MiXCR; each CDR3 protein has one entry. The sample carries more than 9,000 distinct CDR3 sequences, approximately 26% recorded once. Sample: glioma tissue, nonneoplastic brain tissue, or PBMCs (not recorded which). The rearrangement joins TRBV2 to TRBJ2-7, with D perhaps TRBD1 (5 bases). The origin of this receptor is a human donor with low-grade glioma or glioblastoma, undergoing nonglioma brain surgery, or in good health (not recorded which). CDR3 DNA sequence: TGTGCCAGCAGGCGCCAGGGAAGCTCCTACGAGCAGTACTTC. It encodes CASRRQGSSYEQYF.